The source of this T cell receptor beta chain is a study of blood T cell repertoires in COVID-19. Study context: The origin of the acute and convalescent COVID-19 samples was the United States, Italy and Spain. From T cells, B-cell-depleted T cells, or PBMCs came the material, which was cDNA or gDNA.

This CDR3 has 14 residues. J was trimmed by 5 bases and V by 6 bases; bases with no gene match: 6. CDR1 and CDR2 from the germline V gene are SNHLY and FYNNEI. Authors' methods: Estimation of nucleated cell counts was performed using reference gene primer amplification. Sequencing was performed with immunoSEQ multiplex PCR; in TCRdb, only in-frame clones are kept and a portion is missing. V, J and clone size are those of that table, while D and trimming were read from the DNA. The sample contains approximately 200,000 clones, 86% of which appear only once. The sample holds one count of this clone. This receptor was taken from a woman aged 25 to 39 with active or convalescent COVID-19. The sequenced sample was peripheral blood. The chain combines TRBV2 with TRBJ1-4; 7 bases are a match to TRBD1. In DNA form, the CDR3 reads TGTGCCAGCAGGAAGGGGGCTTCGAATGAAAAACTGTTTTTT. It is translated as CASRKGASNEKLFF. Combining the CDR3 with reference TRBV2 and TRBJ1-4 gives the whole variable domain EPEVTQTPSHQVTQMGQEVILRCVPISNHLYFYWYRQILGQKVEFLVSFYNNEISEKSEIFDDQFSVERPDGSNFTLKIRSTKLEDSAMYFCASRKGASNEKLFFGSGTQLSVL.